The clone carrying this T cell receptor (beta chain) was counted between two and nine times. One entry per CDR3 protein results from TCRdb running MiXCR on the 5' RACE reads. The sample yields tens of thousands of distinct CDR3 sequences, 15% to 20% seen once. This specimen comes from a study of HIV-infected patients and healthy controls. Germline trimming cut 4 bases from V and 2 bases from J; bases unmatched to any gene: 8. The V gene's germline CDR1 is GTSNPN and CDR2 SVGIG (reference sequence). CDR3 length equals 17 residues. The TCR comes from a human donor in good health. The chain combines TRBV30 with TRBJ2-7; TRBD2 aligns across 16 bases. Specimen: CD4+ T cells from blood. CDR3 protein: CAWTPGLAGGPAYEQYF. The CDR3 DNA follows: TGTGCCTGGACCCCGGGACTAGCGGGGGGGCCGGCCTACGAGCAGTACTTC.